The 11 T cell receptor beta chains below all came from one sample that was sequenced in a study of cytomegalovirus exposure and HLA in healthy donors. With 60 Vbeta and 13 Jbeta primers, the PCR was carried out. The data were produced by immunoSEQ multiplex PCR, yet TCRdb's version contains in-frame clones alone and is incomplete. Found here are about 150,000 clones, roughly 80% of them singletons; the top ten hold roughly 6.7%. What was sequenced was PBMCs. These receptors all come from a woman in her thirties or forties in good health and CMV-seropositive.

The chain employs TRBV4-1 and TRBJ1-1; D is unclear. CDR3 size: 13 residues. Trimming removed 1 base from V and 8 bases from J, with 11 bases in between. Germline-derived CDR1 and CDR2 are MGHRA and YSYEKL. CDR3 amino acids: CASSQGPETEAFF. CDR3 DNA: TGCGCCAGCAGCCAAGGGCCGGAGACCGAAGCTTTCTTT.

The rearrangement joins TRBV5-1 to TRBJ2-2; 8 bases are a match to TRBD2. The CDR3 length is 18 residues. Per germline, CDR1 SGHRS and CDR2 YFSETQ. Trimming took 1 base from V and 0 from J; bases not matched to a gene: 8. DNA for the CDR3: TGCGCCAGCAGCTTGAGACTCTCGGGGGGGCCGAACACCGGGGAGCTGTTTTTT. It translates to CASSLRLSGGPNTGELFF. Using reference TRBV5-1 and TRBJ2-2 for the parts outside the CDR3, the full variable domain is KAGVTQTPRYLIKTRGQQVTLSCSPISGHRSVSWYQQTPGQGLQFLFEYFSETQRNKGNFPGRFSGRQFSNSRSEMNVSTLELGDSALYLCASSLRLSGGPNTGELFFGEGSRLTVL.

The rearrangement links TRBV10-2 to TRBJ1-3, with 7 bases identical to TRBD1. Germline loops: CDR1 WSHSY, CDR2 SAAADI. Trimming took 8 bases from V and 0 from J; bases not matched to a gene: 4. CDR3 size: 14 residues. The CDR3 nucleotides read TGCGCCAGCCGGACAGGAAGCTCTGGAAACACCATATATTTT. Residues: CASRTGSSGNTIYF.

This clone was observed a handful of times. The V call is TRBV5-1, the J call TRBJ1-6; D is possibly TRBD1 (5 bases). Germline assignment: CDR1 SGHRS and CDR2 YFSETQ. This CDR3 spans 13 amino acids. Deletions cut 0 bases from V and 14 bases from J, with 12 bases between. This CDR3 reads CASSLAGGSTLHF. The CDR3 DNA sequence: TGCGCCAGCAGCTTGGCGGGGGGGTCTACCCTCCACTTT.

This chain joins TRBV30 and TRBJ2-3; D is unresolved. Trimming removed 4 bases from V and 6 bases from J, with 11 bases in between. Germline values: CDR1 GTSNPN, CDR2 SVGIG (reference sequence). This CDR3 has 12 amino acids. In DNA, the CDR3 is TGTGCCTGGATTGTAGTCGGGGATACGCAGTATTTT. This gives the protein CAWIVVGDTQYF.

The rearrangement uses TRBV25-1 and TRBJ2-5, with TRBD1 matching over 7 bases. Germline V gene sequence: CDR1 MGHDK, CDR2 SYGVNS. There are 14 residues in the CDR3. J was trimmed by 5 bases and V by 1 base; bases with no gene match: 4. The chain's CDR3 is CASSESGRGETQYF. Written as DNA, the CDR3 is TGTGCCAGCAGTGAATCGGGCAGGGGGGAGACCCAGTACTTC.

V gene TRBV18 combines with J gene TRBJ2-1; 12 bases agree with TRBD2. The V gene end was trimmed by 3 bases and the J gene end by 8 bases; junction bases not matched to a gene: 14. The CDR3 length is 18 residues. Per germline, CDR1 KGHSH and CDR2 LQKENI. The CDR3 region has the DNA TGTGCCAGCTCACCGGCTAGCGGGGGGGCCGGGGGTAACCATGAGCAGTTCTTC. Protein sequence: CASSPASGGAGGNHEQFF.

The chain links TRBV28 to TRBJ2-5, with TRBD1 as a possible D gene (6 bases). CDR1 is MDHEN, CDR2 SYDVKM, per germline. The CDR3 is 11 amino acids. V was shortened by 9 bases and J by 7 bases, with 12 bases between the two germline ends. In DNA, the CDR3 is TGTGCCAGTCAGGGGTTAGGGACCCAGTACTTC. Protein product: CASQGLGTQYF.

V and J are TRBV5-1 and TRBJ2-1, with TRBD2 matching over 8 bases. The CDR3 runs 17 residues. Germline trimming cut 4 bases from V and 0 bases from J; bases unmatched to any gene: 9. CDR1 and CDR2 from the germline V gene are SGHRS and YFSETQ. The CDR3 here is CASSRGLAQSSYNEQFF. The DNA of the CDR3 is TGCGCCAGCAGCCGAGGACTAGCTCAGAGCTCCTACAATGAGCAGTTCTTC.

This rearrangement joins TRBV2 to TRBJ1-6, with TRBD1 as a possible D gene (5 bases). Looked up from germline, CDR1 is SNHLY and CDR2 is FYNNEI. The germline V and J ends were trimmed by 1 base and 2 bases, with 9 bases remaining between them. The CDR3 sequence is 16 residues long. The CDR3 DNA reads as TGTGCCAGCAGTGAAGTCAGGGTGACCTATAATTCACCCCTCCACTTT. This sequence encodes CASSEVRVTYNSPLHF.

The CDR3 spells CASSEMPTGETQYF. The CDR3 DNA is TGTGCCAGCAGTGAAATGCCGACCGGGGAGACCCAGTACTTC. The genes are TRBV2 and TRBJ2-5; no clear D gene. The CDR3 has 14 amino acids. Germline lookup yields CDR1 SNHLY and CDR2 FYNNEI. V lost 2 bases, J lost 5 bases, and 12 bases lay in between.